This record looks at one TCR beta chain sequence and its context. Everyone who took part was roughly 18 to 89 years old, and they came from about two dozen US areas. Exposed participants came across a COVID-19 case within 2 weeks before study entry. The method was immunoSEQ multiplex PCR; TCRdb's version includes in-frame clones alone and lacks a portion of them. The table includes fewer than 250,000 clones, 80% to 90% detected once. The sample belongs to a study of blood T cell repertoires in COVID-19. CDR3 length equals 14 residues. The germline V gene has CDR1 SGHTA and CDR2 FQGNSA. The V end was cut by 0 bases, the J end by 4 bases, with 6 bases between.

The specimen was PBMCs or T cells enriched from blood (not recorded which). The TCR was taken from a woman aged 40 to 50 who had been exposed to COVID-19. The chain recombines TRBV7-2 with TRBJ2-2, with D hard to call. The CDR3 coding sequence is TGTGCCAGCAGCTTAGCGCGTGGCACCGGGGAGCTGTTTTTT. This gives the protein CASSLARGTGELFF.